Shown below are 13 T cell receptor beta chains from a single sample sequenced in a study of T cell responses to AZD1222 COVID-19 vaccine. Here immunoSEQ multiplex PCR was the method, and the copy in TCRdb shows in-frame clones only, minus some. The table lists tens of thousands of clones, about four fifths of them singletons. This material consisted of peripheral blood, taken 28 days after the second AZD1222 dose. These receptors were collected from an adult who received the AZD1222 COVID-19 vaccine.

The chain uses TRBV9 and TRBJ2-6; D not certain. Germline V lookup: CDR1 SGDLS, CDR2 YYNGEE. CDR3 size: 12 residues. V was pared by 9 bases and J by 1 base, with 5 bases between. This CDR3 is CATGSGANVLTF. The CDR3 coding sequence is TGTGCCACTGGGTCTGGGGCCAACGTCCTGACTTTC.

The chain's CDR3 is CSVPFGGLAVYNEQFF. For the CDR3, the DNA is TGCAGCGTCCCCTTCGGGGGACTAGCGGTTTACAATGAGCAGTTCTTC. The chain is built from TRBV29-1 and TRBJ2-1; TRBD2 matches 11 bases. The CDR3 is 16 amino acids. CDR1 and CDR2 (germline): SQVTM, ANQGSEA. The ends lost 6 bases at V and 4 bases at J; junction bases unmatched: 11.

The CDR3 here is CASSLSVPNTEAFF. For the CDR3, the DNA is TGTGCCAGCAGTTTATCGGTGCCGAACACTGAAGCTTTCTTT. The V gene is TRBV27, the J gene TRBJ1-1; no reliable D call. This CDR3 has 14 residues. The V end lost 0 bases, the J end lost 1 base, and 6 bases lay between the germline ends. In germline, CDR1 is MNHEY, CDR2 SMNVEV (reference sequence).

With regard to this clone: One end of the junction does not line up with germline, which may come from a read error. The chain combines TRBV6-1 with TRBJ2-7; either TRBD1 or TRBD2 may supply D (5 bases each). Germline CDR1 MNHNS, CDR2 SASEGT. This CDR3 is 12 amino acids long. The DNA for the CDR3 is TGTGCCAGCAGTGAATTCGGGACCCCAATTGACTTC. Translated: CASSEFGTPIDF.

This chain uses TRBV5-1 with TRBJ1-2, with TRBD1 matching 7 bases. CDR1 is SGHRS and CDR2 is YFSETQ in the germline V gene. The junction had 3 bases not matched to a gene; V was cut back by 4 bases and J by 3 bases. CDR3 size: 13 residues. The CDR3 loop is CASSLGQDYGYTF. CDR3 DNA sequence: TGCGCCAGCAGCCTCGGACAGGACTATGGCTACACCTTC.

The chain joins TRBV2 to TRBJ2-2; no clear D gene. The CDR3 consists of 15 residues. Germline V gene data show CDR1 as SNHLY and CDR2 as FYNNEI. Trimming took off 6 bases at V and 4 bases at J, with 15 bases between the two ends. In DNA form, the CDR3 reads TGTGCCAGCAGCCTCGTTGGGGTGGGCACCGGGGAGCTGTTTTTT. The encoded protein is CASSLVGVGTGELFF. Complete variable domain (other parts from reference TRBV2 and TRBJ2-2): EPEVTQTPSHQVTQMGQEVILRCVPISNHLYFYWYRQILGQKVEFLVSFYNNEISEKSEIFDDQFSVERPDGSNFTLKIRSTKLEDSAMYFCASSLVGVGTGELFFGEGSRLTVL.

This clone was observed once. J is TRBJ2-3 and V is TRBV6-2 or TRBV6-3; 11 bases match TRBD2. The germline CDR1 and CDR2 sequences are MNHEY and SVGEGT. V trimming: 3 bases; J trimming: 0 bases; junction bases outside the gene matches: 5. The CDR3 has 17 residues. CDR3 loop: CASSYLAGGPSTDTQYF. CDR3 DNA sequence: TGTGCCAGCAGTTATCTAGCGGGGGGCCCTAGCACAGATACGCAGTATTTT.

This chain links TRBV14 with TRBJ1-3; D is undetermined. The CDR3 extends over 15 amino acids. Germline loops: CDR1 SGHDN, CDR2 FVKESK. V was pared by 4 bases and J by 4 bases, with 14 bases between. CDR3 protein: CASSRLAVAGNTIYF. In DNA, the CDR3 is TGTGCCAGCAGCCGGCTCGCGGTGGCAGGAAACACCATATATTTT.

This clone occurred once. This sequence joins TRBV7-2 and TRBJ2-7; 8 bases are a match to TRBD2. Unmatched junction bases numbered 7, after V lost 2 bases and J lost 1 base. The CDR3 has 16 amino acids. Germline-derived CDR1 and CDR2 are SGHTA and FQGNSA. For the CDR3, the DNA is TGTGCCAGCAGCTTATCGTGGGTAGCGGGATCCTACGAGCAGTACTTC. This gives the protein CASSLSWVAGSYEQYF. Supplemented by reference TRBV7-2 and TRBJ2-7, the full variable domain reads GAGVSQSPSNKVTEKGKDVELRCDPISGHTALYWYRQSLGQGLEFLIYFQGNSAPDKSGLPSDRFSAERTGGSVSTLTIQRTQQEDSAVYLCASSLSWVAGSYEQYFGPGTRLTVT.

This chain joins TRBV7-3 and TRBJ1-1; TRBD1 is a possible D gene (5 bases). The CDR3 totals 15 residues. V lost 2 bases and J lost 0, with 10 bases in between. Germline loops: CDR1 SGHTA, CDR2 FQGTGA. The CDR3, as DNA: TGTGCCAGCAGCTTATTTGGGGGTTTGAACACTGAAGCTTTCTTT. Translated, it gives CASSLFGGLNTEAFF.

The V and J genes are TRBV4-3 and TRBJ2-7; 7 bases line up with TRBD2. Germline V CDR1 and CDR2: LGHNA, YSLEER. With 0 bases clipped from V and 3 bases from J, the junction kept 5 bases outside the gene matches. There are 15 residues in the CDR3. CDR3 protein: CASSQEASGNYEQYF. DNA for the CDR3: TGCGCCAGCAGCCAAGAAGCCAGCGGGAACTACGAGCAGTACTTC.

As DNA, the CDR3 is TGTGCCAGCAGCTTCCCAAACACTGAAGCTTTCTTT. Translated, it gives CASSFPNTEAFF. The rearrangement links TRBV7-2 to TRBJ1-1, with no clear D. CDR3 size: 12 residues. V shed 3 bases and J shed 2 bases, with 4 bases lying between them. CDR1 is SGHTA, CDR2 FQGNSA, per germline.

The gene calls are TRBV27 and TRBJ1-2; a weak D match, TRBD1 (6 bases). Deletions cut 7 bases from V and 7 bases from J, with 19 bases between. Germline V gene data show CDR1 as MNHEY and CDR2 as SMNVEV (reference sequence). This CDR3 is built from 14 residues. The CDR3: CASKSTGGRSGYTF. The CDR3 nucleotides read TGTGCCAGCAAATCGACAGGAGGACGGAGTGGCTACACCTTC.